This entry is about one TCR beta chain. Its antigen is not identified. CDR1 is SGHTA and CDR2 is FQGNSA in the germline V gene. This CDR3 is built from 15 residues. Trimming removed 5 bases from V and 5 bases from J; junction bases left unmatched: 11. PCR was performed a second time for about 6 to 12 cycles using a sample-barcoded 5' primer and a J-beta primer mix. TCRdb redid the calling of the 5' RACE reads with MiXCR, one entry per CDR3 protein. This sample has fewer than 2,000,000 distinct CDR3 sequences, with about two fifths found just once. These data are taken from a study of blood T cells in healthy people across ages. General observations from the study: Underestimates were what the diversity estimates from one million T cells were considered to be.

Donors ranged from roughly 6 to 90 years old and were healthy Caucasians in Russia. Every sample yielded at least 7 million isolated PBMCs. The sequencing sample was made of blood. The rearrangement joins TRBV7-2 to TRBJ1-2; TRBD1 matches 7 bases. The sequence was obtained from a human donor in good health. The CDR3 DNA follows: TGTGCCAGCAGCAGTCCACAGGGGATTGGGTATGGCTACACCTTC. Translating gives CASSSPQGIGYGYTF.